This is a list of T cell receptor beta chains from one sample in a study of blood T cell repertoires in COVID-19. Profiled with immunoSEQ multiplex PCR; TCRdb holds only in-frame clones, not every one. Among around 60,000 clones, more than 85% were seen once, and the ten largest hold about 2.2%. Input material: peripheral blood. These receptors all come from a man between 60 and 75 years old with acute or convalescent COVID-19. CDR3s include the opening cysteine and the closing phenylalanine or tryptophan. The D gene is left open where the match is weak. Size is stated for part of the rows, as once, few or many counts, or as a class when the clone is expanded.

D,V,J,size,DNA,CDR3
NA,TRBV5-1,TRBJ1-5,NA,TGCGCCAGCAGCTTGGAAGGGGGAGACAATCAGCCCCAGCATTTT,CASSLEGGDNQPQHF
NA,TRBV6-2/TRBV6-3,TRBJ1-2,NA,TGTGCCAGCAGTTACTCCGGGGTCCAGAACTATGGCTACACCTTC,CASSYSGVQNYGYTF
NA,TRBV5-1,TRBJ2-7,NA,TGCGCCAGCAGCTTTTTTCAGGGAAGAGATCCCTACGAGCAGTACTTC,CASSFFQGRDPYEQYF
NA,TRBV5-5,TRBJ1-1,NA,TGTGCCAGCAGCTTGGAGGCAAATGCCGACATGAACACTGAAGCTTTCTTT,CASSLEANADMNTEAFF
NA,TRBV30,TRBJ1-2,NA,TGTGCCTGGATTAATACAAGCAGGGCATATGGCTACACCTTC,CAWINTSRAYGYTF
TRBD1,TRBV6-2/TRBV6-3,TRBJ2-7,NA,TGTGCCAGCAGTTTACAGGGGAGAGGGGCCGAGCAGTACTTC,CASSLQGRGAEQYF
NA,TRBV28,TRBJ2-3,NA,TGTGCCAGCAGCCGCCCCGAGGGGGGGAGCACAGATACGCAGTATTTT,CASSRPEGGSTDTQYF
NA,TRBV30,TRBJ2-6,few,TGTGCCTGGAAGTGGACTGGTAACTCTGGGGCCAACGTCCTGACTTTC,CAWKWTGNSGANVLTF
TRBD1,TRBV18,TRBJ2-6,NA,TGTGCCAGCTCACCTACGGGGACAGGGATTGGGGCCAACGTCCTGACTTTC,CASSPTGTGIGANVLTF
NA,TRBV5-4,TRBJ1-2,NA,TGTGCCAGCAGCGTGTCGGGGAGAGCTAACTATGGCTACACCTTC,CASSVSGRANYGYTF
NA,TRBV7-9,TRBJ1-1,NA,TGTGCCAGCAGCTTATCGGCCAACGCGGGCACTGAAGCTTTCTTT,CASSLSANAGTEAFF
TRBD2,TRBV9,TRBJ2-1,NA,TGTGCCAGCAGCCCAAGTCGGCTAGCGGGGGACAATGAGCAGTTCTTC,CASSPSRLAGDNEQFF
TRBD1,TRBV9,TRBJ1-3,few,TGTGCCAGCTCCCAGGCAGGGGGTGGAAACACCATATATTTT,CASSQAGGGNTIYF
NA,TRBV6-4,TRBJ1-5,NA,TGTGCCAGCAGTGACACGGGGAATAGCAATCAGCCCCAGCATTTT,CASSDTGNSNQPQHF
NA,TRBV28,TRBJ1-5,NA,TGTGCCAGCGGCCTACAGGGCCCCAATCAGCCCCAGCATTTT,CASGLQGPNQPQHF
TRBD1,TRBV30,TRBJ2-7,once,TGTGCCTGGAGTTTCGGACAGGGGGCCGGGCAGTACTTC,CAWSFGQGAGQYF
TRBD2,TRBV5-6,TRBJ2-1,NA,TGTGCCAGCAGCGTTACCCTTCTAGCGGGGTACAATGAGCAGTTCTTC,CASSVTLLAGYNEQFF
NA,TRBV10-2,TRBJ1-4,NA,TGCGCCAGCACCCTAAGGAGGGGTGGGACTAATGAAAAACTGTTTTTT,CASTLRRGGTNEKLFF
NA,TRBV21-1,TRBJ1-3,NA,TGTGCCAGCAGCAAAGAGTCATTGCGGGAAGACGGAAACACCATATATTTT,CASSKESLREDGNTIYF
TRBD2,TRBV19,TRBJ2-3,NA,TGTGCCAGTAGTCCCCGACTAGCGGGGCTCACAGATACGCAGTATTTT,CASSPRLAGLTDTQYF
TRBD1,TRBV6-5,TRBJ2-3,NA,TGTGCCAGCAGACCGGGACAGGCCACAGATACGCAGTATTTT,CASRPGQATDTQYF
NA,TRBV19,TRBJ1-2,NA,TGTGCCAGTACCAAAACCAAAGGTGGGGGACATAACTATGGCTACACCTTC,CASTKTKGGGHNYGYTF
NA,TRBV7-3,TRBJ1-3,NA,TGTGCCAGCAGCCTTGGCCCTCCAGGAAACACCATATATTTT,CASSLGPPGNTIYF
NA,TRBV27,TRBJ1-4,NA,TGTGCCAGCAGTCCCCGCCAGGGCTACCTGCTTGGTGAAAAACTGTTTTTT,CASSPRQGYLLGEKLFF
NA,TRBV15,TRBJ2-7,NA,TGTGCCACCAGCAGAGATCCGCGGGAAGGAAGCTCCTACGAGCAGTACTTC,CATSRDPREGSSYEQYF
TRBD1,TRBV7-9,TRBJ2-7,NA,TGTGCCAGCAGTCGAGTGACAGGGGGTGGCGAGCAGTACTTC,CASSRVTGGGEQYF
TRBD1,TRBV5-5,TRBJ1-1,NA,TGTGCCAGCAGCTTGGCCCGGGACAGGAACACTGAAGCTTTCTTT,CASSLARDRNTEAFF
NA,TRBV27,TRBJ1-4,once,TGTGCCAGCAGTTTATCCAGGGTAAATGAAAAACTGTTTTTT,CASSLSRVNEKLFF
NA,TRBV4-2,TRBJ1-2,NA,TGTGCCAGCAGCCAAGAGCGAGAGAGTGGCTACACCTTC,CASSQERESGYTF
NA,TRBV29-1,TRBJ1-6,NA,TGCAGCGTTGAGGCGGCGGTCTTTAAGGATTCACCCCTCCACTTT,CSVEAAVFKDSPLHF
NA,TRBV6-2/TRBV6-3,TRBJ2-3,NA,TGTGCCAGCAGTTACGAGTTCGGGCGGGACAGATTCACAGATACGCAGTATTTT,CASSYEFGRDRFTDTQYF